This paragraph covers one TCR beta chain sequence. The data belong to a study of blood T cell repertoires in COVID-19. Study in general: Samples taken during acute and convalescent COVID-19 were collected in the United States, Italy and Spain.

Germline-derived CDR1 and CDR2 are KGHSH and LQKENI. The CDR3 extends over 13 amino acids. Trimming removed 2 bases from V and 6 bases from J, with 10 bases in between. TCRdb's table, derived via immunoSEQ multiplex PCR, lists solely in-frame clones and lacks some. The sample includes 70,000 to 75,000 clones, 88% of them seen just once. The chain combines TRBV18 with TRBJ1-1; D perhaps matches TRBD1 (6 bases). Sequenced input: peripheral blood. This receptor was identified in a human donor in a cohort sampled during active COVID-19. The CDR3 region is CASSPGGSAEAFF. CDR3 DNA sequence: TGTGCCAGCTCACCAGGGGGCTCGGCTGAAGCTTTCTTT.